A single sample is the source of the 22 T cell receptor beta chains below, sequenced in a study of T cells in Graves' hyperthyroidism and ophthalmopathy. Researchers amplified the TCR beta CDR3 regions from RNA transcripts. An initial round of RT-PCR targeting the TCR CDR3 relied on the HTBI primer set. A single record per CDR3 protein comes from TCRdb applying MiXCR to the multiplex PCR reads. The table lists a few hundred thousand distinct CDR3 sequences, 15% to 20% of them singletons. The sample comprised blood. These receptors were obtained from a middle-aged woman with Graves' ophthalmopathy.

This clonotype was seen repeatedly, ten times or more. This chain connects TRBV6-1 to TRBJ2-2; the D gene is possibly TRBD2 (5 bases). The CDR3 covers 14 residues. V was clipped by 7 bases and J by 4 bases, with 13 bases between them. CDR1 and CDR2 (germline): MNHNS, SASEGT. CDR3 region: CASKKEGRTGELFF. In nucleotides, the CDR3 is TGTGCCAGCAAAAAAGAGGGTCGCACCGGGGAGCTGTTTTTT.

This clonotype was detected many times. This chain joins TRBV6-1 and TRBJ1-1, with a tentative D call TRBD1 (5 bases). The CDR3 covers 16 residues. Trimming removed 6 bases at V and 6 bases at J, with 23 bases between. Per the germline V gene, CDR1 is MNHNS and CDR2 is SASEGT. CDR3 sequence: CASREITGTFEAEAFF. The CDR3 DNA reads TGTGCCAGCAGGGAGATTACCGGGACCTTTGAGGCTGAAGCTTTCTTT.

The table lists this clonotype with a few counts. The V and J genes are TRBV3-1 and TRBJ2-7, with D perhaps matching TRBD1 (5 bases). The CDR3 contains 16 residues. Trimming left V 0 bases short and J 0 bases short, with 12 bases between. Germline CDR1 reads LGHDT; CDR2 reads YNNKEL (reference sequence). The DNA of the CDR3 is TGTGCCAGCAGCCAAGAACGGACATTCAGCTCCTACGAGCAGTACTTC. Its protein product is CASSQERTFSSYEQYF.

This clonotype was seen many times. The genes are TRBV27 and TRBJ1-2, with D unresolved. V lost 6 bases and J lost 1, with 9 bases in between. The germline V gene encodes CDR1 MNHEY and CDR2 SMNVEV (reference sequence). The CDR3 sequence is 13 residues long. The CDR3 nucleotides are TGTGCCAGCAGGATGGAAGGTAACTATGGCTACACCTTC. This sequence encodes CASRMEGNYGYTF.

The J gene is TRBJ1-2, the V gene TRBV7-2; D gene uncertain. Trimming stripped 3 bases from V and 5 bases from J, with 16 bases between. The germline V gene encodes CDR1 SGHTA and CDR2 FQGNSA. The CDR3 spans 15 residues. CDR3 bases: TGTGCCAGCAGCTTTTTCTGGGAGCCCCGTTATGGCTACACCTTC. It yields the protein CASSFFWEPRYGYTF.

In this sample, this clonotype turned up many times. This chain joins TRBV19 and TRBJ1-1; D ambiguous. CDR3 length: 13 residues. V was clipped by 5 bases and J by 4 bases, with 11 bases between them. Germline-derived CDR1 and CDR2 are LNHDA and SQIVND (reference sequence). In DNA form, the CDR3 reads TGTGCCAGTAGTGCCGCTCGGGGCACTGAAGCTTTCTTT. Protein: CASSAARGTEAFF.

A word on this clonotype: The junction differs from germline at one of its ends, possibly a read error. This chain links TRBV28 with TRBJ2-7; 10 bases line up with TRBD2. Per the germline V gene, CDR1 is MDHEN and CDR2 is SYDVKM. This CDR3 has 16 residues. Written as DNA, the CDR3 is TGTGCCAGCAGTACTAGCGGGGTACGCAGCTCCTACGAGCAGTCCTTC. This translates into CASSTSGVRSSYEQSF.

This clonotype was picked up many times. The chain combines TRBV12-3 or TRBV12-4 with TRBJ2-2; 8 nucleotides line up with TRBD2. There are 15 residues in the CDR3. J lost 4 bases, V lost 6 bases, and 7 bases had no gene match. CDR3 nucleotides: TGTGCCAGCAGAAAAGCGGGAGCAGGCACCGGGGAGCTGTTTTTT. Its translation: CASRKAGAGTGELFF.

This clonotype was picked up many times. This chain joins TRBV6-5 and TRBJ1-2; 7 nucleotides agree with TRBD1. Trimming took 4 bases from V and 6 from J; bases not matched to a gene: 11. The CDR3 covers 15 residues. Germline V gives CDR1 MNHEY, CDR2 SVGAGI. Written as DNA, the CDR3 is TGTGCCAGCAGTTCTCGGGGACAGATACTTAATGGCTACACCTTC. It encodes CASSSRGQILNGYTF.

This chain links TRBV7-8 with TRBJ1-5; D perhaps matches TRBD1 (5 bases). Germline loops: CDR1 SGHVS, CDR2 FQNEAQ. Trimming shortened V by 3 bases and J by 5 bases, and 8 bases separated the two germline ends. The length of the CDR3 is 13 residues. CDR3 loop: CASSFRGYQPQHF. CDR3 bases: TGTGCCAGCAGCTTTAGGGGTTATCAGCCCCAGCATTTT.

The sample holds a few counts of this clonotype. The rearrangement uses TRBV3-1 and TRBJ1-2; D unclear. The CDR3 has 14 residues. Germline lookup yields CDR1 LGHDT and CDR2 YNNKEL (reference sequence). V lost 4 bases, J lost 1 base, and 10 bases lay in between. Written as DNA, the CDR3 is TGTGCCAGCAGCCGAGGAAGGTTTAACTATGGCTACACCTTC. It translates to CASSRGRFNYGYTF. The complete variable domain, with remaining parts taken from reference TRBV3-1 and TRBJ1-2, reads DTAVSQTPKYLVTQMGNDKSIKCEQNLGHDTMYWYKQDSKKFLKIMFSYNNKELIINETVPNRFSPKSPDKAHLNLHINSLELGDSAVYFCASSRGRFNYGYTFGSGTRLTVV.

The V and J genes are TRBV10-2 and TRBJ2-5; 7 bases match TRBD2. Germline CDR1 is WSHSY and CDR2 is SAAADI. Trimming at V came to 6 bases and at J to 4 bases, leaving 11 bases not matched to a gene. This CDR3 is built from 15 residues. This CDR3 is CASRPGGEFIETQYF. In nucleotides, the CDR3 is TGCGCCAGCAGGCCGGGAGGCGAGTTCATAGAGACCCAGTACTTC.

There are many counts of this clonotype. This chain connects TRBV30 to TRBJ1-2, with TRBD1 matching 8 bases. Trimming cost V 2 bases and J 4 bases; bases outside gene matches: 12. CDR3 length equals 16 residues. In germline, CDR1 is GTSNPN, CDR2 SVGIG (reference sequence). The CDR3 DNA reads TGTGCCTGGAGTCTCATCGCAGGGGGCGCTGGCTATGGCTACACCTTC. This encodes CAWSLIAGGAGYGYTF. The variable domain in full, with the rest retrieved from reference TRBV30 and TRBJ1-2, is SQTIHQWPATLVQPVGSPLSLECTVEGTSNPNLYWYRQAAGRGLQLLFYSVGIGQISSEVPQNLSASRPQDRQFILSSKKLLLSDSGFYLCAWSLIAGGAGYGYTFGSGTRLTVV.

Ten or more counts support this clonotype. The chain links TRBV6-2 or TRBV6-3 to TRBJ2-7; 7 bases line up with TRBD1. The CDR3 loop spans 15 amino acids. CDR1 and CDR2 (germline): MNHEY, SVGEGT. Unmatched junction bases numbered 8, after V lost 4 bases and J lost 2 bases. In DNA, the CDR3 is TGTGCCAGCAGTTCCCGGGACAGCCAACCCTACGAGCAGTACTTC. Encoded protein: CASSSRDSQPYEQYF.

The chain combines TRBV5-1 with TRBJ1-1; D gene unclear. The CDR3 has 15 residues. V lost 1 base and J lost 0, with 10 bases in between. CDR1 SGHRS and CDR2 YFSETQ come from the germline V gene. CDR3: CASSLITALNTEAFF. The CDR3 coding sequence is TGCGCCAGCAGCTTGATCACAGCCTTGAACACTGAAGCTTTCTTT.

Many counts were recorded for this clonotype. The chain carries TRBV20-1 and TRBJ2-7, with 14 bases identical to TRBD2. Germline CDR1 reads DFQATT; CDR2 reads SNEGSKA (reference sequence). J was trimmed by 1 base and V by 3 bases; bases with no gene match: 5. The CDR3 spans 16 residues. The CDR3 nucleotides are TGCAGTGCTAGGGGACTAGCGGGAGAAGTTTCCTACGAGCAGTACTTC. It specifies CSARGLAGEVSYEQYF.

In DNA, the CDR3 is TGTGCCAGCAGCTTAGTACCTAGCGGGACTTACGAGCAGTACTTC. This gives the protein CASSLVPSGTYEQYF. The chain uses TRBV11-2 and TRBJ2-7; 9 positions match TRBD2. Germline loops: CDR1 SGHAT, CDR2 FQNNGV. The length of the CDR3 is 15 residues. V gave up 1 base and J gave up 4 bases; unmatched junction bases: 5. The variable domain in full, with the rest retrieved from reference TRBV11-2 and TRBJ2-7, is EAGVAQSPRYKIIEKRQSVAFWCNPISGHATLYWYQQILGQGPKLLIQFQNNGVVDDSQLPKDRFSAERLKGVDSTLKIQPAKLEDSAVYLCASSLVPSGTYEQYFGPGTRLTVT.

This clonotype was recorded many times. This chain uses TRBV20-1 with TRBJ2-4, with D perhaps TRBD1 (6 bases). Germline-derived CDR1 and CDR2 are DFQATT and SNEGSKA (reference sequence). This CDR3 spans 14 amino acids. Between the trimmed V and J ends, which lost 2 bases and 2 bases, there was a span of 10 bases. CDR3 in DNA: TGCAGTGCTAGAAACAGGGTAACCAAAAACATTCAGTACTTC. Its translation: CSARNRVTKNIQYF.

This chain links TRBV27 with TRBJ2-5; either TRBD1 or TRBD2 may supply D (5 bases each). Germline CDR1 MNHEY, CDR2 SMNVEV (reference sequence). CDR3 length: 16 amino acids. The V gene lost 0 bases and the J gene lost 5 bases, with 16 bases spanning the gap. As DNA, the CDR3 is TGTGCCAGCAGTTTATCGCCCACGAGGGGCCGTGAGACCCAGTACTTC. It encodes CASSLSPTRGRETQYF.

This clonotype was recorded once. A clone one base away is much larger, so this may be a read error. The J gene is TRBJ2-3, the V gene TRBV30; D unresolved. V was clipped by 2 bases and J by 5 bases, with 11 bases between them. The germline gives CDR1 GTSNPN, CDR2 SVGIG (reference sequence). The CDR3 extends over 13 amino acids. CDR3 nucleotide sequence: TGTGCCTGGAGTAAGGTCCTCATAGATACGCAGTATTTT. This codes for CAWSKVLIDTQYF.

The V gene is TRBV7-3, the J gene TRBJ2-2; D is possibly TRBD1 (6 bases). The V end was cut by 8 bases, the J end by 4 bases, with 17 bases between. The length of the CDR3 is 15 residues. CDR1 and CDR2 from the germline V gene are SGHTA and FQGTGA. CDR3 loop: CASSPGVVVTGELFF. Written as DNA, the CDR3 is TGTGCCAGCTCCCCAGGGGTTGTTGTCACCGGGGAGCTGTTTTTT.

This clonotype has a count of ten or more. The V call is TRBV30, the J call TRBJ2-7; the D gene is possibly TRBD2 (5 bases). CDR1 GTSNPN and CDR2 SVGIG come from the germline V gene (reference sequence). V lost 0 bases and J lost 7, with 16 bases in between. The CDR3 is 14 amino acids. The CDR3: CAWSVLPWGVEQYF. In nucleotides, the CDR3 is TGTGCCTGGAGTGTACTCCCCTGGGGAGTTGAGCAGTACTTC.